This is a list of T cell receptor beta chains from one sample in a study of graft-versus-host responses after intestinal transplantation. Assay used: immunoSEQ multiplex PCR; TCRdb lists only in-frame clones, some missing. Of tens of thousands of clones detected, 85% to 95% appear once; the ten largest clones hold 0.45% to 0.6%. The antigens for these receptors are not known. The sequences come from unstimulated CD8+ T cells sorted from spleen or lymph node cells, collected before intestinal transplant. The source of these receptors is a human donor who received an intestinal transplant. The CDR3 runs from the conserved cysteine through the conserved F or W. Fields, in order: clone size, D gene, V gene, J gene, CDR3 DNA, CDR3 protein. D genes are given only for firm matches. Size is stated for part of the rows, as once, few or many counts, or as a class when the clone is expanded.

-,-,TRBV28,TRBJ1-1,TGTGCCAGCAGTTTTAGGGGGACCACTGAAGCTTTCTTT,CASSFRGTTEAFF
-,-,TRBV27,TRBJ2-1,TGTGCCAGCAGTTTGGGGAGAGCCAATGAGCAGTTCTTC,CASSLGRANEQFF
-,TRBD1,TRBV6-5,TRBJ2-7,TGTGCCAGCAGTTACTACGGACAGGGGGCCTCCTACGAGCAGTACTTC,CASSYYGQGASYEQYF
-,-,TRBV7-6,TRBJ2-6,TGTGCCAGCAGCTTAGGGGGCAGGGAATCTGGGGCCAACGTCCTGACTTTC,CASSLGGRESGANVLTF
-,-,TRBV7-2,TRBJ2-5,TGTGCCAGCAGCTTTATAGCTCAAGAGACCCAGTACTTC,CASSFIAQETQYF
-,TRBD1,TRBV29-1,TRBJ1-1,TGCAGCGTTGGGACAGGGTGGCCTGAAGCTTTCTTT,CSVGTGWPEAFF
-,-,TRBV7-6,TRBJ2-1,TGTGCCAGCAGCGGGGGCCCGGGATACAATGAGCAGTTCTTC,CASSGGPGYNEQFF
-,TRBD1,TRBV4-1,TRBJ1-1,TGCGCCAGCAGCCCCGGCAGGGGGACGAACACTGAAGCTTTCTTT,CASSPGRGTNTEAFF
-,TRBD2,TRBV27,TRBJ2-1,TGTGCCAGCAGTTTGGCGGGGGGCCCCTACAATGAGCAGTTCTTC,CASSLAGGPYNEQFF
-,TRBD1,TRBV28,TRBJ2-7,TGTGCCAGCAGTCGGACAGGGATCACCTACGAGCAGTACTTC,CASSRTGITYEQYF
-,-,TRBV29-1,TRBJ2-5,TGCAGCTTATACAGGGTCGACGGGACCCAGTACTTC,CSLYRVDGTQYF
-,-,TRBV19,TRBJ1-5,TGTGCCAGTAGTGCGGGTCCTCAGCCCCAGCATTTT,CASSAGPQPQHF
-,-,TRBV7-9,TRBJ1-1,TGTGCCAGCAGCTTCCTCGGACACCCTGAAGCTTTCTTT,CASSFLGHPEAFF
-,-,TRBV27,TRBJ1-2,TGTGCCAGCAGTTTTGGCAGGCTCTATGGCTACACCTTC,CASSFGRLYGYTF
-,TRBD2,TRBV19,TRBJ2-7,TGTGCCAGTAGTATTGGACTAGTGGGCGGTAGCGAGCAGTACTTC,CASSIGLVGGSEQYF
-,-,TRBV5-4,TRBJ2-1,TGTGCCAGCAGCTTTGGGTCGGGTGAGCAGTTCTTC,CASSFGSGEQFF
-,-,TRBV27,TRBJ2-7,TGTGCCAGCAGTCTCCTCTACGAGCAGTACTTC,CASSLLYEQYF
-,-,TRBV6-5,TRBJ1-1,TGTGCCAGCATCGGACAAGTCAACACTGAAGCTTTCTTT,CASIGQVNTEAFF
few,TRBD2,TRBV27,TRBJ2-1,TGTGCCAGCAGTTTAGGGACTAGCGCCTACAATGAGCAGTTCTTC,CASSLGTSAYNEQFF
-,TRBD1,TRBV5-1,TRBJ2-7,TGCGCCAGCAGCCGGGACAGGGGCCACGAGCAGTACTTC,CASSRDRGHEQYF
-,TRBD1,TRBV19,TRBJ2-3,TGTGCCAGTAGTATTTTCGAGGGACAGGACGGGACAGATACGCAGTATTTT,CASSIFEGQDGTDTQYF
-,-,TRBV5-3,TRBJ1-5,TGTGCCAGAAGCATTAATGGGGGGGGAGCAGGACAGCCCCAGCATTTT,CARSINGGGAGQPQHF
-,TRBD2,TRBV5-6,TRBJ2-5,TGTGCCAGCACTAAGACTAGCGGGGAAGACCAAGAGACCCAGTACTTC,CASTKTSGEDQETQYF
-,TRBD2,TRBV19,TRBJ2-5,TGTGCCAGTAGTATAAGAGCGGGAGGTTGGGAGACCCAGTACTTC,CASSIRAGGWETQYF
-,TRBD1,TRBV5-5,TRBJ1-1,TGTGCCAGCAGCGTAGTTGGAACTACAGGGGGCGAGAACACTGAAGCTTTCTTT,CASSVVGTTGGENTEAFF
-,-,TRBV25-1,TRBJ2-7,TGTGCCAGCAGTGATTTAGGGGTTTACGAGCAGTACTTC,CASSDLGVYEQYF
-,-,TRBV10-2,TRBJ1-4,TGCGCCAGCAGTGACGGGGGGTATGCTAATGAAAAACTGTTTTTT,CASSDGGYANEKLFF
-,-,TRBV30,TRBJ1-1,TGTGCCTGGGATAGCATGAACACTGAAGCTTTCTTT,CAWDSMNTEAFF
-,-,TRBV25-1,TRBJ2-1,TGTGCCAGCAGTGTTATCTTTCGGGATGAGCAGTTCTTC,CASSVIFRDEQFF
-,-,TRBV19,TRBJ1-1,TGTGCCAGTAGTATCGGACAGAGGAACACTGAAGCTTTCTTT,CASSIGQRNTEAFF
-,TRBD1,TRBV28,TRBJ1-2,TGTGCCAGTACCAACCCACCTCAGGGGGCAAGTGGCTACACCTTC,CASTNPPQGASGYTF
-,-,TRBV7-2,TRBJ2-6,TGTGCCAGCAGTATTACAGCATACTCTGGGGCCAACGTCCTGACTTTC,CASSITAYSGANVLTF
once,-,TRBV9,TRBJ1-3,TGTGCCAGCAGCTTTCAGGGGTCTGGAAACACCATATATTTT,CASSFQGSGNTIYF
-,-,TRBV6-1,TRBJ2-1,TGTGCCAGCAGTGCTCCGGGACACCAGTTCGAACATCGGCAGTTCTTC,CASSAPGHQFEHRQFF
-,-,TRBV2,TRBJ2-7,TGTGCCAGCAGTGTAGGCGGCTCCTACGAGCAGTACTTC,CASSVGGSYEQYF
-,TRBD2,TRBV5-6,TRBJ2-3,TGTGCCAGCACCCTCGGGGGGGGAAGCACAGATACGCAGTATTTT,CASTLGGGSTDTQYF
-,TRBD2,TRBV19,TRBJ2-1,TGTGCCAGTAAGGTGTCTCCGGGAGGACACAATGAGCAGTTCTTC,CASKVSPGGHNEQFF
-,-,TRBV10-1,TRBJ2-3,TGCGCCAGCAGTGAGGGCCGGGCAGATACGCAGTATTTT,CASSEGRADTQYF
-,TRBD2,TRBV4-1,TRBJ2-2,TGCGCCAGCAGCCAAGCCGAGACTAGCGGGGCCAACACCGGGGAGCTGTTTTTT,CASSQAETSGANTGELFF
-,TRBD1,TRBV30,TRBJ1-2,TGTGCCTGGAGGGAGCCGGGACAGGGCAGCGGCTACACCTTC,CAWREPGQGSGYTF
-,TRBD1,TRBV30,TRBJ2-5,TGTGCCTGGAGTGTACCAGGGACAGGGAGGGAGACCCAGTACTTC,CAWSVPGTGRETQYF
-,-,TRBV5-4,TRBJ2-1,TGTGCCAGCAGCTGGAACCGCGGGGACAATGAGCAGTTCTTC,CASSWNRGDNEQFF
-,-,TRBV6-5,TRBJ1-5,TGTGCCAGCAAAAGACAGGAGGATAGCAATCAGCCCCAGCATTTT,CASKRQEDSNQPQHF
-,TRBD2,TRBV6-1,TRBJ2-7,TGTGCCAGCAGTGAATTACTAGCGGGAGACTCCTACGAGCAGTACTTC,CASSELLAGDSYEQYF
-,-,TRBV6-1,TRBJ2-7,TGTGCCAGCAGTGGTCTCCCCGGGACATCAAGCTCCTACGAGCAGTACTTC,CASSGLPGTSSSYEQYF
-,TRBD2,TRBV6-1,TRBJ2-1,TGTGCCGCCGCACTAGCGGGGGGGGGTGAGCAGTTCTTC,CAAALAGGGEQFF
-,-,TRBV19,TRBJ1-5,TGTGCCAGTAGTATCGGGGTTAGCAATCAGCCCCAGCATTTT,CASSIGVSNQPQHF
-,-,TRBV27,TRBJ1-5,TGTGCCAGCAGCGCAGGGAATCAGCCCCAGCATTTT,CASSAGNQPQHF
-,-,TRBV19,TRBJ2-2,TGTGCCAGTATAGACTATCCAAGACCCGGGGAGCTGTTTTTT,CASIDYPRPGELFF
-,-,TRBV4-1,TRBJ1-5,TGCGCCAGCAGCCAGTGGGAGTATAGCAATCAGCCCCAGCATTTT,CASSQWEYSNQPQHF
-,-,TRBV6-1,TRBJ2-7,TGTGCCAGCAGGGACTCGGGCGAGCAGTACTTC,CASRDSGEQYF